A single sample is the source of the 8 T cell receptor beta chains below, sequenced in a study of T cells in Graves' hyperthyroidism and ophthalmopathy (dated by TCRdb to between 2018 and 2021). Libraries were made using multiplex PCR. Sequencing was carried out with an Illumina HiSeq 2000. The TCR beta CDR3 regions were amplified from the RNA transcripts. The TCR CDR3 was subjected to a first round of RT-PCR using the HTBI primer set and the Qiagen OneStep RT-PCR kit. In-frame beta chains were kept once TCRdb had trimmed the public reads at Q25 with fastp and called clones with MiXCR. Rows with one shared CDR3 protein collapse into an entry with the most common genes and DNA. Across this sample there are 89,000 or so distinct CDR3 sequences, with around 40% seen only once. The top ten clonotypes cover 10% to 13% of the sample. The sequenced sample consisted of peripheral blood or thyroid tissue (not recorded which). Receptors were obtained from a woman aged 30 to 39 with Graves' hyperthyroidism.

This clonotype was observed a few times. Written as DNA, the CDR3 is TGTGCCAGCAGTTTAAGGAAGGGACTGAGAAATCAGCCCCAGCATTTT. Its protein is CASSLRKGLRNQPQHF. The V and J genes are TRBV7-2 and TRBJ1-5, with a possible D match to TRBD1 (5 bases). This CDR3 has 16 residues. Germline CDR1 reads SGHTA; CDR2 reads FQGNSA. V gave up 6 bases and J gave up 4 bases, with 19 bases separating them.

This clonotype was counted at least ten times. The V gene is TRBV20-1, the J gene TRBJ1-1; D is ambiguous. V lost 1 base, J lost 11 bases, and 8 bases lay in between. CDR1 and CDR2 from the germline V gene are DFQATT and SNEGSKA (reference sequence). This CDR3 contains 10 residues. CDR3 bases: TGCAGTGCTAGAGGACTGCCGGCTTTCTTT. This encodes CSARGLPAFF.

At least ten counts were recorded for this clonotype. The V gene is TRBV5-1, the J gene TRBJ2-2; D call uncertain. Trimming cost V 6 bases and J 0 bases, with 9 bases left between them. Germline values: CDR1 SGHRS, CDR2 YFSETQ. The CDR3 length is 14 residues. The CDR3, as DNA: TGCGCCAGCACCACAAGCGCGAACACCGGGGAGCTGTTTTTT. It codes for CASTTSANTGELFF. Full variable domain (outside the CDR3, taken from reference TRBV5-1 and TRBJ2-2): KAGVTQTPRYLIKTRGQQVTLSCSPISGHRSVSWYQQTPGQGLQFLFEYFSETQRNKGNFPGRFSGRQFSNSRSEMNVSTLELGDSALYLCASTTSANTGELFFGEGSRLTVL.

This clonotype was seen many times. CDR3 in amino acids: CASSESALHKLYGYTF. The CDR3 coding sequence is TGTGCCAGCAGTGAATCCGCTTTACACAAACTCTATGGCTACACCTTC. V is TRBV28 and J is TRBJ1-2, with D hard to call. Germline loops: CDR1 MDHEN, CDR2 SYDVKM. Trimming stripped 5 bases from V and 4 bases from J, with 20 bases between. The CDR3 has 16 residues.

This clonotype was seen many times. DNA of the CDR3: TGCGCCAGCAGCTTATGGGGGGCGAATTCACCCCTCCACTTT. This codes for CASSLWGANSPLHF. The rearrangement links TRBV5-1 to TRBJ1-6, with a possible D match to TRBD1 (6 bases). V was cut by 2 bases and J by 7 bases, with 10 bases left in between. The CDR3 is 14 amino acids. The V gene's germline CDR1 is SGHRS and CDR2 YFSETQ.

This clonotype was detected ten times or more. This sequence joins TRBV5-4 and TRBJ1-2; D ambiguous. V was pared by 6 bases and J by 10 bases, with 25 bases between. The germline CDR1 and CDR2 sequences are SGHNT and YYREEE (reference sequence). The CDR3 covers 15 residues. In DNA form, the CDR3 reads TGTGCCAGCACCCTGCTAGGGCCCCTCCAGGACTCCTACACCTTC. Translated, it gives CASTLLGPLQDSYTF. Drawing the rest from reference TRBV5-4 and TRBJ1-2, the complete variable domain is ETGVTQSPTHLIKTRGQQVTLRCSSQSGHNTVSWYQQALGQGPQFIFQYYREEENGRGNFPPRFSGLQFPNYSSELNVNALELDDSALYLCASTLLGPLQDSYTFGSGTRLTVV.

V gene TRBV20-1 combines with J gene TRBJ2-2, with 11 bases lining up with TRBD2. The germline V gene has CDR1 DFQATT and CDR2 SNEGSKA (reference sequence). This CDR3 comprises 18 residues. J gave up 2 bases and V 3 bases, and 11 bases lay outside the gene matches. CDR3: CSASSERLAGTNTGELFF. The CDR3 DNA reads as TGCAGTGCTAGTAGCGAAAGACTAGCGGGAACCAACACCGGGGAGCTGTTTTTT.

Remarks on this clonotype: Because the CDR3 is missing its conserved closing phenylalanine or tryptophan, this is likely a read error. V and J are TRBV7-8 and TRBJ1-5; a possible D gene is TRBD1 (5 bases). This CDR3 comprises 15 residues. Germline lookup yields CDR1 SGHVS and CDR2 FQNEAQ. CDR3 protein: CASGLGEETKRPQHY. The CDR3 coding sequence is TGTGCCAGCGGCTTAGGGGAGGAGACCAAAAGGCCCCAGCATTAT.